The 12 T cell receptor beta chains below were found in one sample sequenced in a study of T cell changes during pregnancy in multiple sclerosis. The protocol was immunoSEQ multiplex PCR, while the TCRdb copy is restricted to in-frame clones and leaves out a portion. The sample lists roughly 30,000 clones, roughly 91% seen once, with about 8% in the top ten. Here the sequenced sample was CD8+ T cells from peripheral blood mononuclear cells, taken before pregnancy. The receptors originated from a female donor with multiple sclerosis, enrolled in a pregnancy study.

The V gene is TRBV6-6, the J gene TRBJ1-6; 9 nucleotides align to TRBD1. This CDR3 has 14 residues. Trimming removed 8 bases from V and 8 bases from J; junction bases left unmatched: 7. CDR1 is MNHNY and CDR2 is SVGAGI in the germline V gene (reference sequence). CDR3 sequence: CASDRDRVYSPLHF. The DNA of the CDR3 is TGTGCCAGCGACCGGGACAGGGTTTATTCACCCCTCCACTTT.

The chain couples TRBV4-1 to TRBJ2-1; TRBD2 is a possible D gene (5 bases). The V end was cut by 0 bases, the J end by 9 bases, with 9 bases between. The CDR3 length is 13 residues. The V gene's germline CDR1 is MGHRA and CDR2 YSYEKL. The CDR3 sequence: CASSQDWESEQFF. CDR3 sequence (DNA): TGCGCCAGCAGCCAAGATTGGGAGAGTGAGCAGTTCTTC.

The chain is built from TRBV5-5 and TRBJ1-1; weak D call: TRBD1 (5 bases). This CDR3 region has 14 residues. The germline V gene encodes CDR1 SGHKS and CDR2 YYEKEE (reference sequence). Trimming took 2 bases from V and 0 from J, leaving 8 bases between them. CDR3 region: CASSLGVMNTEAFF. CDR3 sequence (DNA): TGTGCCAGCAGCTTAGGGGTTATGAACACTGAAGCTTTCTTT.

The chain links TRBV28 to TRBJ2-5; 9 bases line up with TRBD1. J gave up 5 bases and V 3 bases, and 4 bases lay outside the gene matches. CDR1 is MDHEN and CDR2 is SYDVKM in the germline V gene. The CDR3 is 14 residues long. Written as DNA, the CDR3 is TGTGCCAGCAGTTTCGGGACAGGGTGGGAGACCCAGTACTTC. It encodes CASSFGTGWETQYF.

The chain couples TRBV5-6 to TRBJ1-2; 11 bases line up with TRBD1. From germline, CDR1 is SGHDT and CDR2 YYEEEE. CDR3 length equals 13 residues. Trimming cost V 6 bases and J 8 bases; bases outside gene matches: 6. CDR3 sequence: CASNLGQGDGYTF. CDR3 sequence (DNA): TGTGCCAGCAATCTGGGACAGGGGGACGGCTACACCTTC.

This chain links TRBV19 with TRBJ2-5, with 10 bases identical to TRBD1. The V gene end was trimmed by 4 bases and the J gene end by 4 bases; junction bases not matched to a gene: 12. The germline gives CDR1 LNHDA, CDR2 SQIVND (reference sequence). The length of the CDR3 is 17 residues. The CDR3 DNA reads as TGTGCCAGTAGTAGGCCGCTATGGGACAGGGGACCAGAGACCCAGTACTTC. It codes for CASSRPLWDRGPETQYF.

The chain employs TRBV28 and TRBJ1-5, with TRBD1 matching 11 bases. The length of the CDR3 is 17 residues. V was pared by 3 bases and J by 6 bases, with 10 bases of the junction left unmatched. Germline CDR1 is MDHEN and CDR2 is SYDVKM. The CDR3 nucleotides read TGTGCCAGCAGTTTTGGGACAGGGGGTTTAGGTAGTCAGCCCCAGCATTTT. Translating it yields CASSFGTGGLGSQPQHF.

The V gene is TRBV5-6, the J gene TRBJ2-1; D ambiguous. In germline, CDR1 is SGHDT, CDR2 YYEEEE. Trimming took 6 bases from V and 5 from J, leaving 21 bases between them. The CDR3 sequence is 16 residues long. CDR3 nucleotide sequence: TGTGCCAGCACTCCTCTTCCAGGCACCAACAACAATGAGCAGTTCTTC. Encoded protein: CASTPLPGTNNNEQFF.

The V gene is TRBV29-1, the J gene TRBJ2-5; 7 nucleotides agree with TRBD1. Trimming removed 7 bases from V and 1 base from J; junction bases left unmatched: 12. CDR1 SQVTM and CDR2 ANQGSEA come from the germline V gene. This CDR3 is built from 15 residues. The CDR3 nucleotides read TGCAGCGCCTTAGACAGGGCAGATTTCCAAGAGACCCAGTACTTC. Protein: CSALDRADFQETQYF.

As DNA, the CDR3 is TGCGCCAGCAGCTTGGGGAGGGAGAACGAGCAGTACTTC. It encodes CASSLGRENEQYF. This chain uses TRBV5-1 with TRBJ2-7; possible D gene TRBD2, 6 bases. CDR3 length equals 13 residues. Trimming shortened V by 0 bases and J by 5 bases, and 9 bases separated the two germline ends. CDR1 and CDR2 (germline): SGHRS, YFSETQ.

V gene TRBV27 combines with J gene TRBJ1-6, with unresolved D. This CDR3 contains 14 residues. CDR1 and CDR2 from the germline V gene are MNHEY and SMNVEV (reference sequence). Trimming took 3 bases from V and 7 from J, leaving 10 bases between them. The CDR3 sequence: CASSFGVLNSPLHF. In DNA, the CDR3 is TGTGCCAGCAGTTTCGGAGTTTTGAATTCACCCCTCCACTTT.

The rearrangement links TRBV25-1 to TRBJ1-3; weak D call: TRBD1 (5 bases). Germline V gene data show CDR1 as MGHDK and CDR2 as SYGVNS. V lost 7 bases, J lost 4 bases, and 14 bases lay in between. This CDR3 spans 14 amino acids. The CDR3 bases are TGTGCCAGCATTGGGGGGGGTAAAGGAAACACCATATATTTT. Protein product: CASIGGGKGNTIYF.